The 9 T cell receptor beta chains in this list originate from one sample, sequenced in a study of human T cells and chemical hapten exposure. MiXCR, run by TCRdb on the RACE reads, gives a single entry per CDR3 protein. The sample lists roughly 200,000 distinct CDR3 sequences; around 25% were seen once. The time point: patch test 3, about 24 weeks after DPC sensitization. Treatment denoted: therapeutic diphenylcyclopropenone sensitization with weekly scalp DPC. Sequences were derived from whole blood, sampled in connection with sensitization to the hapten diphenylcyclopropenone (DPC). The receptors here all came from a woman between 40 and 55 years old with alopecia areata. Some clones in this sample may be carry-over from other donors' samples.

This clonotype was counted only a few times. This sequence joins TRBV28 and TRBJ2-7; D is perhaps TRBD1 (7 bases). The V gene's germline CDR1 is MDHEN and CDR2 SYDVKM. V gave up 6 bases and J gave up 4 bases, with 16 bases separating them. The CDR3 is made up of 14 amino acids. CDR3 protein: CASSQGGRVYEQYF. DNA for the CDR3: TGTGCCAGCAGCCAGGGGGGCAGGGTGTACGAGCAGTACTTC. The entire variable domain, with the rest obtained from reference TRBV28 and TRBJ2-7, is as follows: DVKVTQSSRYLVKRTGEKVFLECVQDMDHENMFWYRQDPGLGLRLIYFSYDVKMKEKGDIPEGYSVSREKKERFSLILESASTNQTSMYLCASSQGGRVYEQYFGPGTRLTVT.

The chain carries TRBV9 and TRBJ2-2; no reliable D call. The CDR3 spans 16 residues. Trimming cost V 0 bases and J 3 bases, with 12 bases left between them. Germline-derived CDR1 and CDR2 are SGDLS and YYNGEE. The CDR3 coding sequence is TGTGCCAGCAGCGTAGCCCCCCAGGCTGACACCGGGGAGCTGTTTTTT. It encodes CASSVAPQADTGELFF.

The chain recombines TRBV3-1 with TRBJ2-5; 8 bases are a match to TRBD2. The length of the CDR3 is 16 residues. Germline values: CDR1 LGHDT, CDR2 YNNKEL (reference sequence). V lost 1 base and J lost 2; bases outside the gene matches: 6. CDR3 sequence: CASSQGSTSGQETQYF. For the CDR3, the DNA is TGTGCCAGCAGCCAAGGTTCTACTAGCGGACAAGAGACCCAGTACTTC.

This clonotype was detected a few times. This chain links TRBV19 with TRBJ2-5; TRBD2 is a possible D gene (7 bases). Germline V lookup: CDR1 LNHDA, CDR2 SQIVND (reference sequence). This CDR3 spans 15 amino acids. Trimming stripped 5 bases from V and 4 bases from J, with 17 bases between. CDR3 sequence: CASSAYREGRETQYF. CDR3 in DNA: TGTGCCAGTAGTGCCTACAGGGAGGGTCGAGAGACCCAGTACTTC.

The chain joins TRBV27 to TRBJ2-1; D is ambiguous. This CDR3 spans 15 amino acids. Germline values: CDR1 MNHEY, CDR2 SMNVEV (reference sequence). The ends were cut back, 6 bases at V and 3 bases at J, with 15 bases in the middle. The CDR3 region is CASSSQGASYNEQFF. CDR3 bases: TGTGCCAGCAGCTCCCAAGGCGCCAGCTACAATGAGCAGTTCTTC.

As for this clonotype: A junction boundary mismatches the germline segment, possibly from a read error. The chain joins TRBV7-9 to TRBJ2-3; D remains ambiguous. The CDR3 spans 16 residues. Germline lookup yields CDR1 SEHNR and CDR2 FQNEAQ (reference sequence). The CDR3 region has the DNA TGTGTCAGCAGCCCCAGACCCCACTCCGGGTCAGATACGCAGTATTTT. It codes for CVSSPRPHSGSDTQYF.

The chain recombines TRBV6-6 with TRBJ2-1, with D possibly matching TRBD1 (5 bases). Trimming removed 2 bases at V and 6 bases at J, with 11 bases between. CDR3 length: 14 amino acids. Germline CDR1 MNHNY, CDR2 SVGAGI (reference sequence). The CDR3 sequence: CASSYAGQGNEQFF. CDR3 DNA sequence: TGTGCCAGCAGTTACGCAGGGCAGGGCAATGAGCAGTTCTTC.

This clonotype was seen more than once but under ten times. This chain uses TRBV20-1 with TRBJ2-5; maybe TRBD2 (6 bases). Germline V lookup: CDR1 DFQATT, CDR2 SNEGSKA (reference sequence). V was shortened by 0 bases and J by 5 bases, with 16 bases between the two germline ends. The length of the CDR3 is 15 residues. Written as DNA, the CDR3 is TGCAGTGCTAGAGACGGGACTTTGGTTTCGGAGACCCAGTACTTC. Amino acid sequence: CSARDGTLVSETQYF.

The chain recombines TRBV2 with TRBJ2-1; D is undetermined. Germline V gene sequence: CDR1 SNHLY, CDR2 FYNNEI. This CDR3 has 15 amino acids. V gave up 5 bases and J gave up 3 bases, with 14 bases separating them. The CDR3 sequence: CASSLQLRVYNEQFF. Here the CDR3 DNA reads TGTGCCAGCAGTCTTCAGCTCCGTGTCTACAATGAGCAGTTCTTC. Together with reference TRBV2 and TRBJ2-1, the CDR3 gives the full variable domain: EPEVTQTPSHQVTQMGQEVILRCVPISNHLYFYWYRQILGQKVEFLVSFYNNEISEKSEIFDDQFSVERPDGSNFTLKIRSTKLEDSAMYFCASSLQLRVYNEQFFGPGTRLTVL.